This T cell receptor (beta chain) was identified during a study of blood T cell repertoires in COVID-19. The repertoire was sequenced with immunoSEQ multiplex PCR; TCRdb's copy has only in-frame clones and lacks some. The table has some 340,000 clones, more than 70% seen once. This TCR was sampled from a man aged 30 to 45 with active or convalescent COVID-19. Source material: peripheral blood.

Here the CDR3 reads CASSLTGVPEAFF. DNA for the CDR3: TGTGCCAGCAGTTTAACAGGGGTCCCTGAAGCTTTCTTT. The chain employs TRBV5-5 and TRBJ1-1, with 7 nucleotides matching TRBD1. The CDR3 extends over 13 amino acids. Losses at the gene ends were 5 bases for V and 6 bases for J; bases not matched to a gene: 7. The V gene's germline CDR1 is SGHKS and CDR2 YYEKEE (reference sequence).